The source of this TCR beta chain is a study of a mutant IDH1 vaccine in newly diagnosed glioma. Study summary: Vaccine administration was initiated 4-6 weeks following radiotherapy alone, or with temozolomide cycles. General study findings and limits: The vaccine induced immune responses, and these occurred in around 93% of patients.

The CDR3 has 15 amino acids. V lost 6 bases and J 0 bases, leaving 13 bases between the germline ends. Germline loops: CDR1 SEHNR, CDR2 FQNEAQ (reference sequence). TCRdb's table, derived via immunoSEQ multiplex PCR, lists solely in-frame clones and lacks some. This sample yields around 65,000 clones, of which around 83% are seen a single time; 3.8% belongs to the top ten. A remark on this clone: Antigen: not known.

Time point in this sample: week 47, end of study. Mutant IDH1 20-mer peptide, at 300 ug, made up each vaccine dose, with topical imiquimod. Eight vaccine injections were given to patients in weeks 1, 3, 5, 7, 11, 15, 19 and 23. There were new WHO grade 3 or 4 astrocytomas in the donors, and these were IDH1-mutant and ATRX-lost. Source: PBMCs, taken from a glioma patient whose treatment included an IDH1 peptide vaccine. The rearrangement uses TRBV7-9 and TRBJ2-3; the D gene is possibly TRBD1 (6 bases). The receptor was isolated from a man aged 25 to 40 with glioma. CDR3 in DNA: TGTGCCAGCAGACGACAGGCCATAAGCACAGATACGCAGTATTTT. It specifies CASRRQAISTDTQYF.